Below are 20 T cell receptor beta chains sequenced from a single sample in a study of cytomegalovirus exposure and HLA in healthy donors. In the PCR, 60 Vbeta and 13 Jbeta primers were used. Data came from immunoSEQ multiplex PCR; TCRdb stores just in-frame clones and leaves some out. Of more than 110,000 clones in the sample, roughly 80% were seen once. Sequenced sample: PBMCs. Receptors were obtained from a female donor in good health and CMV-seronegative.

CDR3 in amino acids: CASSAQGAWELFF. The CDR3 DNA sequence: TGTGCCAGCAGCGCCCAGGGGGCCTGGGAGCTGTTTTTT. J is TRBJ2-2 and V is TRBV7-9; TRBD1 agrees at 8 bases. This CDR3 has 13 amino acids. CDR1 is SEHNR and CDR2 is FQNEAQ in the germline V gene (reference sequence). V was clipped by 5 bases and J by 9 bases; unmatched bases: 5.

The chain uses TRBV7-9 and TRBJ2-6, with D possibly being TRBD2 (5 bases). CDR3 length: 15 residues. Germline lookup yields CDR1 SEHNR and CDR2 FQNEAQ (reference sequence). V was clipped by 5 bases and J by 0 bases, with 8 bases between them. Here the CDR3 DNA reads TGTGCCAGCAGCATCGAGGGCTCTGGGGCCAACGTCCTGACTTTC. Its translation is CASSIEGSGANVLTF.

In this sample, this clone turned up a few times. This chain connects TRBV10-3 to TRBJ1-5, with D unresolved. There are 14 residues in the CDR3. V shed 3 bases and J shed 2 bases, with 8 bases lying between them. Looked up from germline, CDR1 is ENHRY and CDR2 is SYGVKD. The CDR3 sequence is CAISDRGGNQPQHF. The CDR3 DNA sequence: TGTGCCATCAGTGATCGGGGAGGCAATCAGCCCCAGCATTTT.

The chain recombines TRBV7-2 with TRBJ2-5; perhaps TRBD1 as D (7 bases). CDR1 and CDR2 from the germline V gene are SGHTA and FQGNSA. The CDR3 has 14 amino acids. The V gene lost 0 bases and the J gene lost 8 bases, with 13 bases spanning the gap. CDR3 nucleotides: TGTGCCAGCAGCTTAGCACAGGGGAGGCCCACCCAGTACTTC. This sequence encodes CASSLAQGRPTQYF. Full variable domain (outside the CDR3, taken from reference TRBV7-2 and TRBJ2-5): GAGVSQSPSNKVTEKGKDVELRCDPISGHTALYWYRQSLGQGLEFLIYFQGNSAPDKSGLPSDRFSAERTGGSVSTLTIQRTQQEDSAVYLCASSLAQGRPTQYFGPGTRLLVL.

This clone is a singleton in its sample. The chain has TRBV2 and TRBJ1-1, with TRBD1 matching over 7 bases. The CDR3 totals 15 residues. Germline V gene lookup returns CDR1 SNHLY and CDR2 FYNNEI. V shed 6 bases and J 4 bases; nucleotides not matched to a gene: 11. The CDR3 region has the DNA TGTGCCAGCAGAGTTGACAGGGCCCTGAGCACTGAAGCTTTCTTT. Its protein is CASRVDRALSTEAFF.

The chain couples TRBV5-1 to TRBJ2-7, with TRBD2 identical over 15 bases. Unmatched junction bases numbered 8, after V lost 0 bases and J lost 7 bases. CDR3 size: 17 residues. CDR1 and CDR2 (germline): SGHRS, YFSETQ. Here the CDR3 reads CASSLEGLAGGMGEQYF. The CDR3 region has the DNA TGCGCCAGCAGCTTGGAGGGACTAGCGGGGGGAATGGGAGAGCAGTACTTC.

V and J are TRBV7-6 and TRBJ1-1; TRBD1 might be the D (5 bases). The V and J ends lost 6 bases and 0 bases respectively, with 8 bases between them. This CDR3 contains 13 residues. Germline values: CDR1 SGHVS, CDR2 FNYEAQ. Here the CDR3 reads CASSQGVNTEAFF. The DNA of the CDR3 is TGTGCCAGCAGTCAAGGGGTGAACACTGAAGCTTTCTTT.

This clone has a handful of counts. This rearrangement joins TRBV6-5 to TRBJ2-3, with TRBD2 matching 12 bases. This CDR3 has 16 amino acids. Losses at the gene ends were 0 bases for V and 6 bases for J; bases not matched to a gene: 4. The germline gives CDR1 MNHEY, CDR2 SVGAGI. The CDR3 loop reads CASSYSGGLAGDTQYF. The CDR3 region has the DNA TGTGCCAGCAGTTACTCCGGAGGACTAGCGGGGGATACGCAGTATTTT.

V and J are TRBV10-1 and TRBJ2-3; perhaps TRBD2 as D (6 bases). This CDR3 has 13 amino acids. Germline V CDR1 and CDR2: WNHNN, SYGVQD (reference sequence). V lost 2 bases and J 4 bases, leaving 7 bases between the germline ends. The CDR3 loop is CASSETSPDTQYF. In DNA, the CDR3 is TGCGCCAGCAGTGAGACTAGCCCAGATACGCAGTATTTT.

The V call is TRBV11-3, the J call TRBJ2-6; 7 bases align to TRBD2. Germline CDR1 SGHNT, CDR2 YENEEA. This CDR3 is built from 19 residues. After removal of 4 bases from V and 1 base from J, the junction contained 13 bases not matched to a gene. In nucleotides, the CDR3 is TGTGCCAGCAGCTCGACATCTAGCGGAGGGGAATCTGGGGCCAACGTCCTGACTTTC. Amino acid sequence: CASSSTSSGGESGANVLTF. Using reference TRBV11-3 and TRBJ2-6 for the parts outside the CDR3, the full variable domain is EAGVVQSPRYKIIEKKQPVAFWCNPISGHNTLYWYLQNLGQGPELLIRYENEEAVDDSQLPKDRFSAERLKGVDSTLKIQPAELGDSAVYLCASSSTSSGGESGANVLTFGAGSRLTVL.

The CDR3 spells CASSPVALGNQPQHF. The CDR3 nucleotides are TGTGCCAGCTCACCGGTGGCCTTGGGCAATCAGCCCCAGCATTTT. This chain joins TRBV18 and TRBJ1-5; unclear D gene. The CDR3 is made up of 15 amino acids. Trimming pared 3 bases from V and 2 bases from J, leaving 11 bases between. In germline, CDR1 is KGHSH, CDR2 LQKENI.

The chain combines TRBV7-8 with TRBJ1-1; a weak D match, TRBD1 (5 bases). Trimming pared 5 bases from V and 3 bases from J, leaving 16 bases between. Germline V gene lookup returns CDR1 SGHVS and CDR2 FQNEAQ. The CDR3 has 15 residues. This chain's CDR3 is CASSPPGPRDTEAFF. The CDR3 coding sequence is TGTGCCAGCAGCCCGCCGGGTCCCAGGGACACTGAAGCTTTCTTT.

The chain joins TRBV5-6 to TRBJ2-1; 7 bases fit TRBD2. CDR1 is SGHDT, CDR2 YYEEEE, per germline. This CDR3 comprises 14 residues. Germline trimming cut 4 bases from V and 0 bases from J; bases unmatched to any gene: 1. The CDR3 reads CASSGTTSYNEQFF. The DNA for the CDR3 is TGTGCCAGCAGCGGGACTACCTCCTACAATGAGCAGTTCTTC.

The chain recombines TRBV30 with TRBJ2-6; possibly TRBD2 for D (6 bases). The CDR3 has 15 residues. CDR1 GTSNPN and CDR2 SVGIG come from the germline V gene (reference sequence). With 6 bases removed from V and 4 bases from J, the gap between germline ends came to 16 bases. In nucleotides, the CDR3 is TGTGCCTGCCCACAGGAGGGGCACGGGGCCAACGTCCTGACTTTC. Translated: CACPQEGHGANVLTF.

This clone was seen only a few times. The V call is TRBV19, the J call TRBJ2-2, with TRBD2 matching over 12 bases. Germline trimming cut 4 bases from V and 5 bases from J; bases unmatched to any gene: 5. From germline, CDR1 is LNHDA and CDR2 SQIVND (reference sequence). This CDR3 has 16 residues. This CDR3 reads CASSSGLAGWTGELFF. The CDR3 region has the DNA TGTGCCAGTAGTAGTGGACTAGCGGGGTGGACCGGGGAGCTGTTTTTT.

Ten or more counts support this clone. The CDR3 is CASSEQGREAFF. CDR3 DNA: TGTGCCAGCAGTGAACAGGGCCGCGAAGCTTTCTTT. The gene calls are TRBV2 and TRBJ1-1; a possible D gene is TRBD1 (5 bases). The V end lost 2 bases, the J end lost 8 bases, and 9 bases lay between the germline ends. Per germline, CDR1 SNHLY and CDR2 FYNNEI. This CDR3 is built from 12 residues.

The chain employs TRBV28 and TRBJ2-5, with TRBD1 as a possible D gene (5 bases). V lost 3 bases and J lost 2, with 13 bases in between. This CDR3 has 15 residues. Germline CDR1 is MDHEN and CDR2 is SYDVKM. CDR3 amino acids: CASSLGPGQQETQYF. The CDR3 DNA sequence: TGTGCCAGCAGTTTGGGGCCCGGGCAGCAAGAGACCCAGTACTTC.

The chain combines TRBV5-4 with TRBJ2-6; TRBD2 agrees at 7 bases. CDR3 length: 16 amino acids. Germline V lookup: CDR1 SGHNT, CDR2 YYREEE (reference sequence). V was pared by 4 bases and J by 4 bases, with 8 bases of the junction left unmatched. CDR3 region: CASSLADLAGANVLTF. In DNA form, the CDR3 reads TGTGCCAGCAGCCTAGCGGACCTCGCGGGGGCCAACGTCCTGACTTTC. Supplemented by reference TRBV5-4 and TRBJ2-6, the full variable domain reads ETGVTQSPTHLIKTRGQQVTLRCSSQSGHNTVSWYQQALGQGPQFIFQYYREEENGRGNFPPRFSGLQFPNYSSELNVNALELDDSALYLCASSLADLAGANVLTFGAGSRLTVL.

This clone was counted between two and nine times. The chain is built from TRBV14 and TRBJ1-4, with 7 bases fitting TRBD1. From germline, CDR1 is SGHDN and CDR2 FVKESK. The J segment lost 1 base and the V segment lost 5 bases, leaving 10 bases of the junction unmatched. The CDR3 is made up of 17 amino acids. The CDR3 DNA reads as TGTGCCAGCAGCTCGACAGGGCAGGGTGGAACTAATGAAAAACTGTTTTTT. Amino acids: CASSSTGQGGTNEKLFF.

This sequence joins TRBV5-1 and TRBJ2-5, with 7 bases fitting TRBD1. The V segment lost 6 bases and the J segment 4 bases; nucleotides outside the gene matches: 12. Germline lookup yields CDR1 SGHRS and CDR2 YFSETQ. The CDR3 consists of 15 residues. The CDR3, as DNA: TGCGCCAGCAAGCTCTCGGGACAGACTGGAGAGACCCAGTACTTC. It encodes CASKLSGQTGETQYF.